The text below deals with one T cell receptor (beta chain). Generated by immunoSEQ multiplex PCR, the TCRdb table keeps only in-frame clones and is missing some. Of tens of thousands of clones listed, 80% to 95% were seen once; the top ten hold about 8%. The sample is drawn from a study of T cell responses to AZD1222 COVID-19 vaccine. The length of the CDR3 is 13 residues. CDR1 and CDR2 from the germline V gene are SGHRS and YFSETQ. V was shortened by 6 bases and J by 3 bases, with 12 bases between the two germline ends. The sample was peripheral blood, taken 28 days after the second AZD1222 dose. This sequence was found in an adult who received the AZD1222 COVID-19 vaccine. This chain joins TRBV5-1 and TRBJ1-1, with D possibly TRBD1 on 5 matching bases. The CDR3 is CASTPWGDTEAFF. The CDR3 coding sequence is TGCGCCAGCACCCCCTGGGGGGACACTGAAGCTTTCTTT.